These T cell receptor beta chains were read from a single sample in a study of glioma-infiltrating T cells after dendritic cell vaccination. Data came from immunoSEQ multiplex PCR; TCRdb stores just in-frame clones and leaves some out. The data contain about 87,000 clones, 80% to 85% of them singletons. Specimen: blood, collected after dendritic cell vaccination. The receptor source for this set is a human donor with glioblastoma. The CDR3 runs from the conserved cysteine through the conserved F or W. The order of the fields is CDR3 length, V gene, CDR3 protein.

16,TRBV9,CASSVGGLAAYNEQFF
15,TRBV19,CASREGTGGNEKLFF
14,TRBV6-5,CASSTEDRLGEAFF
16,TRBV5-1,CASSQNAGTGVSEAFF
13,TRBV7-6,CASSLGGGRELFF
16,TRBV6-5,CASSLEGGQGGNTIYF
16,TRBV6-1,CASSDPGRLGNQPQHF
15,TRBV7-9,CASSFPLAGRETQYF
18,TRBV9,CASSETPFLAGGGETQYF
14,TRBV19,CASSPGTGVNVYTF
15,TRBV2,CASSEAPGQPDEQYF
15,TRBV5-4,CASSQGQSTNEKLFF
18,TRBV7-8,CASSSNRDRGNSNQPQHF
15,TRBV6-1,CASSEFLGGNYGYTF
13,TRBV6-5,CASSSGRDYGYTF
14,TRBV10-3,CAINDGPEGSPLHF
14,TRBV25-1,CASSGQGSGNTIYF
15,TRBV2,CASTPDRDRSYEQYF
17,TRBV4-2,CASSQVATGTIGYGYTF
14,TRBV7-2,CASSLDRGSYEQYF
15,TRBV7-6,CASSLWEKSTDTQYF
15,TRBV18,CASSPGPGLNTEAFF
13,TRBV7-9,CASSGTGDYGYTF
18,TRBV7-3,CASSLISQGLFSWDEQFF
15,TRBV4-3,CASSQVDGTNYGYTF
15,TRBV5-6,CASSLFGEGNEKLFF
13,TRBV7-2,CASSTTENTEAFF
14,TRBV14,CASSLDGRSSPLHF
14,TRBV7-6,CASSLRQNSYEQYF
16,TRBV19,CASNLVKDRGDTEAFF
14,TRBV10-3,CAISGKGRESEAFF
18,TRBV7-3,CASSLNFGGGPGANVLTF
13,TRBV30,CAYKQQGALGYTF
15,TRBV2,CASSAEGAGPYGYTF
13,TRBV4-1,CASSQEDRGSYTF
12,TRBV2,CASRVTNSPLHF